The clone carrying this T cell receptor (beta chain) was detected a few times. Its specificity is not known. J lost 4 bases, V lost 5 bases, and 7 bases had no gene match. The CDR3 consists of 15 residues. Germline V gene data show CDR1 as LGHNA and CDR2 as YNFKEQ. Clones were sequenced by immunoSEQ multiplex PCR, and TCRdb holds only the in-frame ones, with some missing. The table lists around 16,000 clones, 78% of them singletons. These data originate in a study of OX40 agonist ivuxolimab in advanced cancers. General study points: At doses 0.1 to 3.0 mg/kg, CD4+ and CD8+ clones expanded. On average, CD8+ T cells had more expanded clones than CD4+. Some of the nonresponding patients also showed low levels of normalized T-cell clonal expansion.

This TCR derives from an adult with an advanced solid tumor such as melanoma, head and neck, liver or kidney cancer. The input for sequencing was CD4+ or CD8+ T cells sorted from blood, taken in a trial of the OX40 agonist ivuxolimab. The rearrangement joins TRBV4-2 to TRBJ2-5, with 10 bases matching TRBD2. The CDR3 region has the DNA TGTGCCAGCAGCTTATTAGCGGGAGGTGGAGAGACCCAGTACTTC. Residues: CASSLLAGGGETQYF.